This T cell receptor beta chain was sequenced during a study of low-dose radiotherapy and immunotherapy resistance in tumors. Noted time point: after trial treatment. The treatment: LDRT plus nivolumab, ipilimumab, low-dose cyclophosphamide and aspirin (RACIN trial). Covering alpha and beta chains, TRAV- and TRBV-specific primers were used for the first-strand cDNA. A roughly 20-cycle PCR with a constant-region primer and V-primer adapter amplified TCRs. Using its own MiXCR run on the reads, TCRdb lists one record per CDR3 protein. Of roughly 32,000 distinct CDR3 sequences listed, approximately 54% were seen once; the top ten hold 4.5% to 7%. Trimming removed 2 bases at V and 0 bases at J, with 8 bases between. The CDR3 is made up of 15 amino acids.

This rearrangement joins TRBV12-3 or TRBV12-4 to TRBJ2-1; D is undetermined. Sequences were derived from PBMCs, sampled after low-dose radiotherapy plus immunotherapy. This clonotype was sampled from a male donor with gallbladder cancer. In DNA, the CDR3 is TGTGCCAGCAGTTTAATCCAAAGCTCCTACAATGAGCAGTTCTTC. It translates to CASSLIQSSYNEQFF.